The TCR beta chain described here comes from a study of early T cells in non-severe SARS-CoV-2 infection (dated by TCRdb to the early 2020s). In terms of the full investigation: Because TCR sequencing was done on bulk RNA from unsorted whole blood, the alpha and beta chains could not be paired. The full study reports these points: Matching against VDJdb was skewed toward anti-spike CD8 responses, likely underestimated virus-specific expansions, and missed private and CD4 specificities.

This clonotype came up many times. Its antigen remains unidentified. Base qualities are not recorded, but no much larger clone differs from it by a single base. Set within a cohort of healthcare workers in London, UK, this nested case-control study involved weekly PCR testing of nasopharyngeal swabs along with blood sampling. Healthcare workers were enrolled in the week of the UK lockdown, from 23 to 31 March 2020, and were followed every week for up to about 16 weeks. The library was prepared using 5' RACE. The data were produced on a NextSeq 500. In the TCR library protocol, unique molecular identifiers were attached to individual cDNA molecules to correct for PCR bias and sequencing error. TCR alpha and beta chains were both sequenced, and the abundances of alpha and beta sequences in each sample were closely correlated with each other. For the original study's pipeline: Decombinator V4 was used to annotate the V gene, J gene and CDR3 of the TCR sequences. TCRs were defined as expanded if a significant change between any two time points was detected under a Poisson model with p below 0.0001. TCR abundances were normalised to the total number of TCRs sequenced in each sample and reported as counts per million. VDJdb, accessed on 1 November 2021, was searched for TCRs annotated for CMV, EBV and SARS-CoV-2, and TCRs annotated for more than one antigen were excluded. The public sequencing data were trimmed at Q25 with fastp and processed into clonotypes with MiXCR by TCRdb, which kept only in-frame beta chains. Rows with one shared CDR3 protein collapse into an entry with the most common genes and DNA. In this record, the V and J calls reflect TCRdb's handling and not the investigators' own analysis. This sample is represented by fewer than 45,000 distinct CDR3 sequences; about 5.6% of them were singletons. 7.6% of the sample is held by the ten biggest clonotypes.

Sequenced input: whole blood. The source of this sequence is an adult who was a healthcare worker with PCR-confirmed SARS-CoV-2 infection or an uninfected control (not recorded which).

DNA sequence: TGTGCCACCCGCGGAGGAAGGACTGAAGCTTTCTTT. Translated, it reads CATRGGRTEAFF. The chain employs TRBV2 and TRBJ1-1, with the D gene too uncertain to name. The CDR3 holds 12 amino acids from the cysteine to the phenylalanine. This entry keeps only the CDR3 DNA: 36 bases, framed from base 1. The germline V gene encodes CDR1 SNHLY and CDR2 FYNNEI. V loses 10 bases of germline sequence and J loses 5 bases, and the interval between the two ends is 14 bases.